This TCR beta chain originates from a study of shared T cell receptors in the human thymus. Germline V lookup: CDR1 SGHRS, CDR2 YFSETQ. Trimming took off 0 bases at V and 7 bases at J, with 13 bases between the two ends. This CDR3 comprises 15 residues. Here immunoSEQ multiplex PCR was the method, and the copy in TCRdb shows in-frame clones only, minus some. Of about 380,000 clones listed, 95% are singletons. This clonotype was obtained from a human donor. Sequencing was carried out using thymocytes. The chain couples TRBV5-1 to TRBJ2-2; D gene unclear. CDR3 DNA: TGCGCCAGCAGCTTGGCTGCTCCCCGCGTCGGGGAGCTGTTTTTT. This translates into CASSLAAPRVGELFF.